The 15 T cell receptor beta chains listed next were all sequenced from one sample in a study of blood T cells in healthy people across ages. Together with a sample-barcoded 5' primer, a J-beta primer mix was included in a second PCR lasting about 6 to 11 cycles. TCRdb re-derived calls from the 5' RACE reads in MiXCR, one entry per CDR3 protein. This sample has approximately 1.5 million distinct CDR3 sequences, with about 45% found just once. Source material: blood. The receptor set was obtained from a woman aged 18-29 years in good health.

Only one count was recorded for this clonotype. In DNA form, the CDR3 reads TGCGCCAGCACCCGTCCCAGGACTAGCGGGCTCAATGAGCAGTTCTTC. It is translated as CASTRPRTSGLNEQFF. The chain has TRBV5-1 and TRBJ2-1, with 11 bases lining up with TRBD2. Unmatched junction bases numbered 11, after V lost 6 bases and J lost 6 bases. The CDR3 consists of 16 residues. Germline values: CDR1 SGHRS, CDR2 YFSETQ. Full variable domain (missing parts from reference TRBV5-1 and TRBJ2-1): KAGVTQTPRYLIKTRGQQVTLSCSPISGHRSVSWYQQTPGQGLQFLFEYFSETQRNKGNFPGRFSGRQFSNSRSEMNVSTLELGDSALYLCASTRPRTSGLNEQFFGPGTRLTVL.

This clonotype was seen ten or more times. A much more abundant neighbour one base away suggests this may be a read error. CDR3 in amino acids: CSARRVGSPYEQYF. The CDR3 bases are TGCAGTGCTAGACGAGTCGGGAGCCCCTACGAGCAGTACTTC. The chain joins TRBV20-1 to TRBJ2-7, with TRBD2 as a possible D gene (6 bases). The CDR3 consists of 14 residues. Germline V gene data show CDR1 as DFQATT and CDR2 as SNEGSKA (reference sequence). Trimming pared 2 bases from V and 2 bases from J, leaving 13 bases between.

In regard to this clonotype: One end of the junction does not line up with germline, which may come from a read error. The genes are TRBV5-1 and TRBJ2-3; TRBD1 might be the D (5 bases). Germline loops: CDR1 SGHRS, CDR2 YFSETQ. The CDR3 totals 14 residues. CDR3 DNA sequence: TGTGCCAGCAGTCTCCAGGGAAACACAGATACGCAGTATTTT. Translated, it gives CASSLQGNTDTQYF.

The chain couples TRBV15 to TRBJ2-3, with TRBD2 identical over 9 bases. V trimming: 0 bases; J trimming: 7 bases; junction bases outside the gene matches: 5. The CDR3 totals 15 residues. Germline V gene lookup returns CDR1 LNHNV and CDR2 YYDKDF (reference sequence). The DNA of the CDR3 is TGTGCCACCAGCAGAGATAGACTAGCGGTCCATACGCAGTATTTT. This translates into CATSRDRLAVHTQYF.

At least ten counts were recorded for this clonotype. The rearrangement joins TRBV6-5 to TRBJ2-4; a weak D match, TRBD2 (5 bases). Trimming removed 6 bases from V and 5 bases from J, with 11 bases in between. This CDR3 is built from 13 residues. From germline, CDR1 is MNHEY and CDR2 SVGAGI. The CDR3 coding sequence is TGTGCCAGCAGCCCCGGACTGGAAAACATTCAGTACTTC. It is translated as CASSPGLENIQYF.

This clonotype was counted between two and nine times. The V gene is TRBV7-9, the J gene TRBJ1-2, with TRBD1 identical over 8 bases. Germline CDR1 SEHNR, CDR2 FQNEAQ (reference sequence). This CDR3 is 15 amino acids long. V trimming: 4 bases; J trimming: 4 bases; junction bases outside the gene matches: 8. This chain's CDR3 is CASSSPGQAAYGYTF. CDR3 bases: TGTGCCAGCAGCTCCCCGGGACAGGCAGCCTATGGCTACACCTTC.

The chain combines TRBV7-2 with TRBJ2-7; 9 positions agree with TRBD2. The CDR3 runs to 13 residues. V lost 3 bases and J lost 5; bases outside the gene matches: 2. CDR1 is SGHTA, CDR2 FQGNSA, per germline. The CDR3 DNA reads TGTGCCAGCAGCTTGCTAGCGGGACACGAGCAGTACTTC. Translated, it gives CASSLLAGHEQYF.

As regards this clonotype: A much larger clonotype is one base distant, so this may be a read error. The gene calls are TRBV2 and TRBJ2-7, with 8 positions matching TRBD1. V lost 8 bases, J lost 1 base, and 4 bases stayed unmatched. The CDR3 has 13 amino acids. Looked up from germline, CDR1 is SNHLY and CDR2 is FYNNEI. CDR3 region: CASGRDRSYEQYF. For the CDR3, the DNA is TGTGCCAGCGGCCGGGACAGGTCCTACGAGCAGTACTTC.

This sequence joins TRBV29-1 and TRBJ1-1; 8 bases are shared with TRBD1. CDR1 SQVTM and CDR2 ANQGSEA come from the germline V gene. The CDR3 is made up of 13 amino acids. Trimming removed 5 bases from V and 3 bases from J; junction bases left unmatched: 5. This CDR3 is CSVRTGSHTEAFF. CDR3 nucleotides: TGCAGCGTTCGGACAGGGAGCCACACTGAAGCTTTCTTT.

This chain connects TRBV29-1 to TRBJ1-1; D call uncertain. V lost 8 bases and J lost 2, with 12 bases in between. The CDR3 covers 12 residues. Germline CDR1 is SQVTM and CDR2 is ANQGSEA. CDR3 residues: CSSRSPNTEAFF. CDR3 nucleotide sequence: TGCAGCTCCCGAAGTCCTAACACTGAAGCTTTCTTT. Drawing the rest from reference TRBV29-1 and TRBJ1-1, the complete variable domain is SAVISQKPSRDICQRGTSLTIQCQVDSQVTMMFWYRQQPGQSLTLIATANQGSEATYESGFVIDKFPISRPNLTFSTLTVSNMSPEDSSIYLCSSRSPNTEAFFGQGTRLTVV.

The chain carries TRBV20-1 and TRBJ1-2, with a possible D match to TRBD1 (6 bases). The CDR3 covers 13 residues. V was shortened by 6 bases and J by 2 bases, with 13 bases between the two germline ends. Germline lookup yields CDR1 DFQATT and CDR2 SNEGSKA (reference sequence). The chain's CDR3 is CSARGTSNYGYTF. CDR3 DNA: TGCAGTGCCAGGGGCACCTCCAACTATGGCTACACCTTC.

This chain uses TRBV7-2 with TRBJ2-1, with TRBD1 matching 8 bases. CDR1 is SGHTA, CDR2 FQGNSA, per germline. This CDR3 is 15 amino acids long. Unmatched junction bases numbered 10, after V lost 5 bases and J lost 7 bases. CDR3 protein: CASSRDKGTGNEQFF. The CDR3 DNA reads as TGTGCCAGCAGCCGGGACAAGGGGACAGGTAATGAGCAGTTCTTC. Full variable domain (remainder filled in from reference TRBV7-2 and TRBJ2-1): GAGVSQSPSNKVTEKGKDVELRCDPISGHTALYWYRQSLGQGLEFLIYFQGNSAPDKSGLPSDRFSAERTGGSVSTLTIQRTQQEDSAVYLCASSRDKGTGNEQFFGPGTRLTVL.

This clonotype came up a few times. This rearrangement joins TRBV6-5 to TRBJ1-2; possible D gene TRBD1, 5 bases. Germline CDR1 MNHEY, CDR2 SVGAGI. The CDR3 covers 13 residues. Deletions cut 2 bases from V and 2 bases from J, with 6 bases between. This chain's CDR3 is CASSYKGNYGYTF. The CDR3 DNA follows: TGTGCCAGCAGTTACAAGGGGAACTATGGCTACACCTTC.

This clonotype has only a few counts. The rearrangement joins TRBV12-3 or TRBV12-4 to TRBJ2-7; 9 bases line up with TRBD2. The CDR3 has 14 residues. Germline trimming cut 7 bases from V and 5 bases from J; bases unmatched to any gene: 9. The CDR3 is CASIPSGASDEQYF. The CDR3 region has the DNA TGTGCCAGCATTCCTAGCGGGGCGTCCGACGAGCAGTACTTC.

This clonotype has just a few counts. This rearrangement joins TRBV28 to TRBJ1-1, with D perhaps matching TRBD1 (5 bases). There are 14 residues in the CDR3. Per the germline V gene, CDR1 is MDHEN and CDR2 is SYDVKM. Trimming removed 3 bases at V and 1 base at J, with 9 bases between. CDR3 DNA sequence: TGTGCCAGCAGTTTGGCGGACACGAACACTGAAGCTTTCTTT. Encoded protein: CASSLADTNTEAFF.